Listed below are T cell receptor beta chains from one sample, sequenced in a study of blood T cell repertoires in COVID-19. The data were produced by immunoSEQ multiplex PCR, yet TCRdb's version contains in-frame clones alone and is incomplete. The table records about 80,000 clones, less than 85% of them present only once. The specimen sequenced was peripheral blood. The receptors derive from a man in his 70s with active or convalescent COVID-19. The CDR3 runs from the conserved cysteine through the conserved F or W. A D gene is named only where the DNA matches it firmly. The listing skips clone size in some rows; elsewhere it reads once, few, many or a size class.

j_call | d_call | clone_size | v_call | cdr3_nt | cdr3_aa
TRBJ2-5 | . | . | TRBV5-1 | TGCGCCAGCAGCTTGAATCTAGTAGGCGAGACCCAGTACTTC | CASSLNLVGETQYF
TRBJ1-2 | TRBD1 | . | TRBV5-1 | TGCGCCAGCAGCTTGGCCGGGACAGCCAGTATCTATGGCTACACCTTC | CASSLAGTASIYGYTF
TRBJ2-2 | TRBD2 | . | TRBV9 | TGTGCCAGCAGTCCCCTAGCGGGGTCTACCGGGGAGCTGTTTTTT | CASSPLAGSTGELFF
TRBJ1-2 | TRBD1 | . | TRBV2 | TGTGCCAGCAGGGGACAGGGGGCTGACTATGGCTACACCTTC | CASRGQGADYGYTF
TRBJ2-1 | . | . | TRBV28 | TGTGCCAGCAGCGGTACTAGACCAGACAATGAGCAGTTCTTC | CASSGTRPDNEQFF
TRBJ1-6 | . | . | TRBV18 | TGTGCCAGCTCACCACCCCTAGGGAGTGGTAATTCACCCCTCCACTTT | CASSPPLGSGNSPLHF
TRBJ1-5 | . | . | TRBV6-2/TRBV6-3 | TGTGCCAGCAGTTACGGGGCAGTCAATCAGCCCCAGCATTTT | CASSYGAVNQPQHF
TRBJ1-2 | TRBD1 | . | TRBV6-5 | TGTGCCAGCAGAGTGGGACCGGACAGGGCCTATGGCTACACCTTC | CASRVGPDRAYGYTF
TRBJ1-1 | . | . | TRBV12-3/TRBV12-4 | TGTGCCATCTCTTTAGAGAACACTGAAGCTTTCTTT | CAISLENTEAFF
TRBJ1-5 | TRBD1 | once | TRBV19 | TGTGCCAGTAGTACCAACAGGGGATATCAGCCCCAGCATTTT | CASSTNRGYQPQHF
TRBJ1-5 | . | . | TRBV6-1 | TGTGCCAGCAGTGAAGGTATGAGCGCCCGGCCCCAGCATTTT | CASSEGMSARPQHF
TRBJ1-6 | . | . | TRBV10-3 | TGTGCCATCAGTGAGCTCGGGGGGCGAGGCTCACCCCTCCACTTT | CAISELGGRGSPLHF
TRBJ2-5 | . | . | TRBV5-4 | TGTGCCAGCAGCCAAATCAGTAGGGGAGAGACCCAGTACTTC | CASSQISRGETQYF
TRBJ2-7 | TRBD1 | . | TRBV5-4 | TGTGCCAGCAGCGAACAGGGGGCTGGCTACGAGCAGTACTTC | CASSEQGAGYEQYF
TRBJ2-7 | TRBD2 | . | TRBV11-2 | TGTGCCAGCAGCTCTGTAGCGGGCAGCTCCTACGAGCAGTACTTC | CASSSVAGSSYEQYF
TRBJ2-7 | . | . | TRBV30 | TGTGCCTGGAGTGTGCAAGCCCCGAACTACGAGCAGTACTTC | CAWSVQAPNYEQYF
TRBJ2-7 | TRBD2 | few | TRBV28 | TGTGCCAGTTCGGGGGAGGGGACTTACGAGCAGTACTTC | CASSGEGTYEQYF
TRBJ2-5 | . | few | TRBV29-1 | TGCAGCGTCGAAATCGGGGAGACCCAGTACTTC | CSVEIGETQYF
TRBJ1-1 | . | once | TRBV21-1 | TGTGCCAGCAGCAACGGTACTACAGGGGGCGTCAGCTCGGACACTGAAGCTTTCTTT | CASSNGTTGGVSSDTEAFF
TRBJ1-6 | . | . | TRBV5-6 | TGTGCCAGCAGCCTAGGGGGTGTAAATAATTCACCCCTCCACTTT | CASSLGGVNNSPLHF
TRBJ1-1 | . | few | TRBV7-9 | TGTGCCAGCAGCGCGGGCCCGGCGGGGACTGAAGCTTTCTTT | CASSAGPAGTEAFF
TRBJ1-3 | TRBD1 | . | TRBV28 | TGTGCCAGCAGAGATACGACAGGGGACTCTGGAAACACCATATATTTT | CASRDTTGDSGNTIYF
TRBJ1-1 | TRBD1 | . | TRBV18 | TGTGCCAGCTCATCAGACAGGGTGGAAGCTTTCTTT | CASSSDRVEAFF
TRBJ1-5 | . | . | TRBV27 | TGTGCCAGCAGTTTGAGTCCCGGGGGTCAGCCCCAGCATTTT | CASSLSPGGQPQHF
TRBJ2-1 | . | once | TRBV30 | TGTGCCTGGAGACCAGGGTGGAAGGGCTCCTACAATGAGCAGTTCTTC | CAWRPGWKGSYNEQFF
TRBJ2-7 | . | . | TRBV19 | TGTGCCAGTAGTTCCGGGGAAATCTACGAGCAGTACTTC | CASSSGEIYEQYF